The rows below give T cell receptor beta chains drawn from one sample of a study of blood T cell repertoires in COVID-19. The repertoire was sequenced with immunoSEQ multiplex PCR; TCRdb's copy has only in-frame clones and lacks some. The repertoire has about 200,000 clones, 83% of them found once; the top ten carry 7.5% to 9%. Sequenced sample: peripheral blood. The receptors here all came from a woman aged 45 to 65 with acute or convalescent COVID-19. CDR3s include the opening cysteine and the closing phenylalanine or tryptophan. The D gene is left open where the match is weak. A row's size may be missing; if present it is once, few, many or a size class.

v_gene: TRBV7-6
d_gene: .
abundance: .
j_gene: TRBJ2-7
CDR3nt: TGTGCCAGCAGCTTAGATCCAGGCAGAAGCTACGAGCAGTACTTC
CDR3aa: CASSLDPGRSYEQYF

v_gene: TRBV6-5
d_gene: .
abundance: .
j_gene: TRBJ2-2
CDR3nt: TGTGCCAGCAGTTACGGGACACAAACCACCGGGGAGCTGTTTTTT
CDR3aa: CASSYGTQTTGELFF

v_gene: TRBV6-2/TRBV6-3
d_gene: .
abundance: .
j_gene: TRBJ1-4
CDR3nt: TGTGCCAGCAGCCCCGGAGGGCAGGAGATTAATGAAAAACTGTTTTTT
CDR3aa: CASSPGGQEINEKLFF

v_gene: TRBV5-4
d_gene: TRBD1
abundance: .
j_gene: TRBJ2-2
CDR3nt: TGTGCCAGCAGCTTGGGGCAGGGGGCGCCCACCGGGGAGCTGTTTTTT
CDR3aa: CASSLGQGAPTGELFF

v_gene: TRBV6-2/TRBV6-3
d_gene: TRBD1
abundance: .
j_gene: TRBJ1-1
CDR3nt: TGTGCCAGCAGTCGGGACAGCCTGAGGACTGAAGCTTTCTTT
CDR3aa: CASSRDSLRTEAFF

v_gene: TRBV15
d_gene: .
abundance: .
j_gene: TRBJ2-5
CDR3nt: TGTGCCACCAGCAGAGATGTGGCGGGCGGGACCCAGTACTTC
CDR3aa: CATSRDVAGGTQYF

v_gene: TRBV6-5
d_gene: .
abundance: .
j_gene: TRBJ1-1
CDR3nt: TGTGCCAGCAGGGCGGGGGGATTGAGGACTGAAGCTTTCTTT
CDR3aa: CASRAGGLRTEAFF

v_gene: TRBV6-6
d_gene: .
abundance: .
j_gene: TRBJ1-1
CDR3nt: TGTGCCAGCAGTTCTCACATGAACACTGAAGCTTTCTTT
CDR3aa: CASSSHMNTEAFF

v_gene: TRBV7-2
d_gene: .
abundance: .
j_gene: TRBJ2-1
CDR3nt: TGTGCCAGCAGCTTAAAAGCTAGCCTCGCTTACAATGAGCAGTTCTTC
CDR3aa: CASSLKASLAYNEQFF

v_gene: TRBV7-2
d_gene: .
abundance: .
j_gene: TRBJ2-1
CDR3nt: TGTGCCAGCACCCCTAGGGATCTACAGGGTAATGAGCAGTTCTTC
CDR3aa: CASTPRDLQGNEQFF

v_gene: TRBV5-5
d_gene: .
abundance: .
j_gene: TRBJ2-7
CDR3nt: TGTGCCAGCTCCACCGGGTTGTCCTACGAGCAGTACTTC
CDR3aa: CASSTGLSYEQYF

v_gene: TRBV15
d_gene: .
abundance: few
j_gene: TRBJ2-7
CDR3nt: TGTGCCACCAGCAGAGTACCCGACAGCTACGAGCAGTACTTC
CDR3aa: CATSRVPDSYEQYF

v_gene: TRBV19
d_gene: .
abundance: once
j_gene: TRBJ2-2
CDR3nt: TGTGCCAGCGGGTTTCCCCCCGGGGAGCTGTTTTTT
CDR3aa: CASGFPPGELFF

v_gene: TRBV28
d_gene: .
abundance: .
j_gene: TRBJ2-5
CDR3nt: TGTGCCAGCAGTTTACCGGTCCCCCAAGAGACCCAGTACTTC
CDR3aa: CASSLPVPQETQYF

v_gene: TRBV5-4
d_gene: TRBD2
abundance: .
j_gene: TRBJ2-1
CDR3nt: TGTGCCACCGACCTGGAGGTGACTAGCGGGATTACTAATGAGCAGTTCTTC
CDR3aa: CATDLEVTSGITNEQFF

v_gene: TRBV7-2
d_gene: .
abundance: .
j_gene: TRBJ2-7
CDR3nt: TGTGCCAGCAGCTTCGGAACAGGAGGGGAGGAGCAGTACTTC
CDR3aa: CASSFGTGGEEQYF

v_gene: TRBV6-5
d_gene: .
abundance: .
j_gene: TRBJ2-7
CDR3nt: TGTGCCAGCAGTTACGATCGGCAGGCCATTACCTACGAGCAGTACTTC
CDR3aa: CASSYDRQAITYEQYF